The present TCR beta chain was sequenced within a study of T cell responses to AZD1222 COVID-19 vaccine. The overall study: The study pooled second doses at about 4 or about 12 weeks.

Note on this clone: Its specificity is not known.

Germline trimming cut 5 bases from V and 8 bases from J; bases unmatched to any gene: 5. CDR3 size: 12 residues. The data were produced by immunoSEQ multiplex PCR, yet TCRdb's version contains in-frame clones alone and is incomplete. The sample has more than 150,000 clones; 90% to 95% are singletons. Study-level points and caveats: Spike-specific TCR breadth and depth grew following two AZD1222 doses. Females outnumbered males among donors, who were mostly white British; clonal diversity was possibly underestimated. Spike was spanned by vaccine-associated CD4 TCRs, with dominance at 160-218 and 743-854.

The sample consisted of peripheral blood, taken on day 0 of AZD1222 vaccination. The genes are TRBV12-3 or TRBV12-4 and TRBJ1-1; 7 nucleotides agree with TRBD1. This sequence was found in an adult in good health. CDR3 nucleotide sequence: TGTGCCAGCAGTAAAGGACAGGTCGAAGCTTTCTTT. Translation gives CASSKGQVEAFF.